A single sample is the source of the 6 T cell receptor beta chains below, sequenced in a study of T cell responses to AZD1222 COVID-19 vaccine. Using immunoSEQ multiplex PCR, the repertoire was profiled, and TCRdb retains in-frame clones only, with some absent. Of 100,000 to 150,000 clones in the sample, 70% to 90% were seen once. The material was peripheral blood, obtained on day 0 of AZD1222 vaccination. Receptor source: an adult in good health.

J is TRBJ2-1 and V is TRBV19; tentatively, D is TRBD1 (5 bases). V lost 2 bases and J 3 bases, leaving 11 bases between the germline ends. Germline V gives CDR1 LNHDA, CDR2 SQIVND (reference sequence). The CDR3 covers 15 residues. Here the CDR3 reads CASSIMSGFYNEQFF. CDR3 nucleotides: TGTGCCAGTAGTATAATGTCAGGGTTCTACAATGAGCAGTTCTTC.

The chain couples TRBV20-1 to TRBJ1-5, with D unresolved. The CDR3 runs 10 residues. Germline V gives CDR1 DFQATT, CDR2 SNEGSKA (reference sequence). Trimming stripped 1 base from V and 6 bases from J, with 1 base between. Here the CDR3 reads CSARGQPQHF. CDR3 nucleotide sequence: TGCAGTGCTAGAGGTCAGCCCCAGCATTTT.

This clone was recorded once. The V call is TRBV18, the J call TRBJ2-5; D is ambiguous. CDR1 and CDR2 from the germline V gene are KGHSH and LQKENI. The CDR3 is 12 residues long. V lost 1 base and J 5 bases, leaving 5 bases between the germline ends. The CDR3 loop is CASSPQAETQYF. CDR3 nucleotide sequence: TGTGCCAGCTCACCACAGGCGGAGACCCAGTACTTC.

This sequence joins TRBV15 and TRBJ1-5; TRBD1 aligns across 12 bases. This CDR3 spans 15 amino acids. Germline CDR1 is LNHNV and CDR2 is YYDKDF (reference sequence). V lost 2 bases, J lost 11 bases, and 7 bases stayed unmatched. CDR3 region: CATSRPGQGARAQHF. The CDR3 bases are TGTGCCACCAGCAGACCGGGACAGGGGGCGCGGGCCCAGCATTTT.

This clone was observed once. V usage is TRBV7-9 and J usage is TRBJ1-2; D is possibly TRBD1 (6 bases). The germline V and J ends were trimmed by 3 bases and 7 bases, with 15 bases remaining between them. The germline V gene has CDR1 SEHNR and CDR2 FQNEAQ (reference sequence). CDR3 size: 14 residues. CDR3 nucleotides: TGTGCCAGCAGCTTGACGGGCCAGGGGTTTGGCTACACCTTC. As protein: CASSLTGQGFGYTF. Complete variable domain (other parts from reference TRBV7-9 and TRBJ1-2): DTGVSQNPRHKITKRGQNVTFRCDPISEHNRLYWYRQTLGQGPEFLTYFQNEAQLEKSRLLSDRFSAERPKGSFSTLEIQRTEQGDSAMYLCASSLTGQGFGYTFGSGTRLTVV.

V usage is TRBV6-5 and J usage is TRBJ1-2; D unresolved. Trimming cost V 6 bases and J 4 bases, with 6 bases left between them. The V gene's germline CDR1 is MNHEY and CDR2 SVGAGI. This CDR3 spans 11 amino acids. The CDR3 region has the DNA TGTGCCAGCAGAAACAGCTATGGCTACACCTTC. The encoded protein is CASRNSYGYTF.